What follows are 30 T cell receptor beta chains derived from one specimen sequenced in a study of T cell changes during pregnancy in multiple sclerosis. Sequenced by immunoSEQ multiplex PCR; TCRdb stores in-frame clones only, minus some. The sample includes more than 15,000 clones, almost 85% of them seen just once. The starting material was CD8+ T cells from peripheral blood mononuclear cells, obtained in the second trimester of pregnancy. These receptors all stem from a female donor in good health, enrolled as a control in a pregnancy study.

This clone came up once. This chain uses TRBV19 with TRBJ1-1; TRBD1 is a possible D gene (6 bases). From germline, CDR1 is LNHDA and CDR2 SQIVND (reference sequence). This CDR3 contains 13 residues. The V gene lost 4 bases and the J gene lost 10 bases, with 16 bases spanning the gap. Here the CDR3 DNA reads TGTGCCAGTAGTACGGACAATCGCAGGGGAGCTTTCTTT. This codes for CASSTDNRRGAFF.

The CDR3 loop reads CASSLEGGPGEQFF. CDR3 DNA sequence: TGTGCCAGCAGCTTGGAGGGGGGGCCGGGTGAGCAGTTCTTC. The chain combines TRBV7-3 with TRBJ2-1, with a weak D call TRBD2 (7 bases). The germline gives CDR1 SGHTA, CDR2 FQGTGA. V was trimmed by 3 bases and J by 9 bases, leaving 15 bases between them. This CDR3 spans 14 amino acids.

This chain links TRBV6-1 with TRBJ2-1; TRBD1 is a possible D gene (6 bases). Between the trimmed V and J ends, which lost 4 bases and 10 bases, there was a span of 23 bases. The CDR3 consists of 16 residues. From germline, CDR1 is MNHNS and CDR2 SASEGT. The CDR3 is CASSAIDSQGQLEQFF. CDR3 nucleotide sequence: TGTGCCAGCAGTGCAATCGATTCCCAAGGACAGTTGGAGCAGTTCTTC.

V and J are TRBV2 and TRBJ2-1, with 9 positions matching TRBD2. Germline CDR1 SNHLY, CDR2 FYNNEI. The junction had 6 bases not matched to a gene; V was cut back by 2 bases and J by 7 bases. The CDR3 contains 15 residues. The CDR3 spells CASSEMAGGLNEQFF. The DNA for the CDR3 is TGTGCCAGCAGTGAAATGGCGGGGGGGCTAAATGAGCAGTTCTTC.

The rearrangement links TRBV4-1 to TRBJ1-2, with D maybe TRBD1 (6 bases). Per germline, CDR1 MGHRA and CDR2 YSYEKL. The CDR3 runs 16 residues. The V end was cut by 4 bases, the J end by 4 bases, with 19 bases between. The CDR3: CASSPQIRDRLYGYTF. The CDR3 DNA is TGCGCCAGCAGCCCCCAAATTAGAGACAGGCTCTATGGCTACACCTTC.

The chain carries TRBV18 and TRBJ1-5; D is perhaps TRBD1 (5 bases). This CDR3 spans 14 amino acids. The germline V and J ends were trimmed by 2 bases and 3 bases, with 8 bases remaining between them. Per the germline V gene, CDR1 is KGHSH and CDR2 is LQKENI. CDR3 in DNA: TGTGCCAGCTCACCAAGGGGCGCCAATCAGCCCCAGCATTTT. This encodes CASSPRGANQPQHF.

The V call is TRBV28, the J call TRBJ1-4, with 10 bases lining up with TRBD1. CDR1 and CDR2 from the germline V gene are MDHEN and SYDVKM. Germline trimming cut 5 bases from V and 6 bases from J; bases unmatched to any gene: 18. This CDR3 is 19 amino acids long. The DNA of the CDR3 is TGTGCCAGCAGTCTAAAACGGGACAGGGGTGACTTGGTCGATGAAAAACTGTTTTTT. Protein product: CASSLKRDRGDLVDEKLFF.

The J gene is TRBJ1-3, the V gene TRBV7-2; D uncertain. The CDR3 loop spans 15 amino acids. Germline V gene sequence: CDR1 SGHTA, CDR2 FQGNSA. V was clipped by 4 bases and J by 0 bases, with 10 bases between them. The CDR3 spells CASSSDGSSGNTIYF. DNA for the CDR3: TGTGCCAGCAGCTCGGACGGGAGCTCTGGAAACACCATATATTTT.

V usage is TRBV7-2 and J usage is TRBJ2-7; maybe TRBD2 (5 bases). Germline CDR1 is SGHTA and CDR2 is FQGNSA. V was cut by 5 bases and J by 5 bases, with 10 bases left in between. The CDR3 length is 12 residues. The CDR3 nucleotides are TGTGCCAGCAGCGGATCGGAGGACGAGCAGTACTTC. It encodes CASSGSEDEQYF. Combining the CDR3 with reference TRBV7-2 and TRBJ2-7 gives the whole variable domain GAGVSQSPSNKVTEKGKDVELRCDPISGHTALYWYRQSLGQGLEFLIYFQGNSAPDKSGLPSDRFSAERTGGSVSTLTIQRTQQEDSAVYLCASSGSEDEQYFGPGTRLTVT.

The genes are TRBV7-2 and TRBJ2-5; tentative D call: TRBD2 (7 bases). Germline CDR1 SGHTA, CDR2 FQGNSA. The ends were cut back, 5 bases at V and 4 bases at J, with 17 bases in the middle. The CDR3 totals 15 residues. In DNA form, the CDR3 reads TGTGCCAGCAGCCCTGGGGGGGGCCTGGCAGAGACCCAGTACTTC. It translates to CASSPGGGLAETQYF.

This chain connects TRBV14 to TRBJ2-3; perhaps TRBD1 as D (6 bases). Trimming stripped 0 bases from V and 2 bases from J, with 15 bases between. The CDR3 covers 17 residues. Germline CDR1 and CDR2: SGHDN and FVKESK. The CDR3: CASSQDHLQGYTDTQYF. The CDR3, as DNA: TGTGCCAGCAGCCAAGACCACCTACAGGGTTACACAGATACGCAGTATTTT.

V usage is TRBV2 and J usage is TRBJ1-1; no clear D gene. This CDR3 is built from 12 residues. V gave up 4 bases and J gave up 0 bases, with 3 bases separating them. Germline V lookup: CDR1 SNHLY, CDR2 FYNNEI. The CDR3 region is CASSALNTEAFF. The CDR3 DNA reads as TGTGCCAGCAGTGCATTGAACACTGAAGCTTTCTTT.

V gene TRBV6-1 combines with J gene TRBJ2-2; 7 bases fit TRBD1. V lost 6 bases to trimming and J lost 6 bases; unmatched junction nucleotides: 7. Germline CDR1 reads MNHNS; CDR2 reads SASEGT. This CDR3 is built from 14 residues. CDR3 region: CASRPGQPAGELFF. The CDR3 region has the DNA TGTGCCAGCAGACCGGGACAGCCCGCCGGGGAGCTGTTTTTT.

This chain links TRBV19 with TRBJ1-2, with D uncertain. The CDR3 is 14 residues long. From germline, CDR1 is LNHDA and CDR2 SQIVND (reference sequence). V lost 3 bases and J lost 4, with 12 bases in between. The CDR3 is CASSIEREGYGYTF. The CDR3 DNA is TGTGCCAGTAGTATTGAGAGGGAGGGCTATGGCTACACCTTC. The variable domain in full, completed from reference TRBV19 and TRBJ1-2, reads DGGITQSPKYLFRKEGQNVTLSCEQNLNHDAMYWYRQDPGQGLRLIYYSQIVNDFQKGDIAEGYSVSREKKESFPLTVTSAQKNPTAFYLCASSIEREGYGYTFGSGTRLTVV.

This chain uses TRBV5-1 with TRBJ2-1; 8 bases are a match to TRBD2. Unmatched junction bases numbered 9, after V lost 4 bases and J lost 3 bases. The CDR3 covers 16 residues. Per germline, CDR1 SGHRS and CDR2 YFSETQ. CDR3 sequence reads: CASSLNSGAGYNEQFF. The CDR3 DNA is TGCGCCAGCAGCCTCAATAGCGGGGCAGGCTACAATGAGCAGTTCTTC.

The J gene is TRBJ1-1, the V gene TRBV7-6; a weak D match, TRBD1 (6 bases). The CDR3 is 19 residues long. The germline CDR1 and CDR2 sequences are SGHVS and FNYEAQ. The V end lost 1 base, the J end lost 1 base, and 22 bases lay between the germline ends. The CDR3, as DNA: TGTGCCAGCAGCTTAGTATCTAACCTGGAGCGGACAGAGAACACTGAAGCTTTCTTT. This translates into CASSLVSNLERTENTEAFF.

The V and J genes are TRBV5-5 and TRBJ2-7; TRBD2 agrees at 9 bases. Germline assignment: CDR1 SGHKS and CDR2 YYEKEE (reference sequence). V shed 4 bases, J shed 2 bases, and the junction held 10 bases outside the gene matches. The CDR3 loop spans 16 amino acids. This chain's CDR3 is CASSILAGAPPYEQYF. CDR3 sequence (DNA): TGTGCCAGCAGCATCTTAGCGGGGGCTCCCCCCTACGAGCAGTACTTC.

CDR3 sequence: CASSQDREGGEKLFF. The CDR3, as DNA: TGCGCCAGCAGCCAAGATAGGGAGGGCGGGGAAAAACTGTTTTTT. The gene calls are TRBV4-3 and TRBJ1-4; D is uncertain. Germline CDR1 is LGHNA and CDR2 is YSLEER. V gave up 0 bases and J gave up 8 bases, with 13 bases separating them. CDR3 size: 15 residues.

V and J are TRBV27 and TRBJ2-5; TRBD1 is a possible D gene (6 bases). Trimming removed 5 bases at V and 7 bases at J, with 17 bases between. This CDR3 comprises 14 residues. Germline CDR1 is MNHEY and CDR2 is SMNVEV (reference sequence). The CDR3 reads CASSILRGAGTQYF. The CDR3 nucleotides read TGTGCCAGCAGTATCCTCAGGGGCGCGGGGACCCAGTACTTC.

CDR3 coding DNA: TGTGCCAGCAGCGTAGGAGGAGGGAGTGGCTACACCTTC. Amino acid sequence: CASSVGGGSGYTF. The V and J genes are TRBV9 and TRBJ1-2, with D uncertain. CDR1 is SGDLS and CDR2 is YYNGEE in the germline V gene. The CDR3 sequence is 13 residues long. V shed 0 bases and J shed 7 bases, with 10 bases lying between them.

This rearrangement joins TRBV7-3 to TRBJ2-4, with D maybe TRBD2 (6 bases). This CDR3 has 13 residues. Germline V gene data show CDR1 as SGHTA and CDR2 as FQGTGA. V lost 5 bases and J lost 6, with 11 bases in between. The chain's CDR3 is CASSPTGGNIQYF. DNA for the CDR3: TGTGCCAGCAGCCCCACCGGGGGAAACATTCAGTACTTC.

The CDR3 bases are TGTGCCAGCAGCCCCTCATGGGGAGGGTACGAGCAGTACTTC. Residues: CASSPSWGGYEQYF. The chain combines TRBV9 with TRBJ2-7; TRBD2 agrees at 7 bases. The CDR3 consists of 14 residues. The trim removed 4 bases at V and 4 bases at J, leaving 8 bases unmatched. In germline, CDR1 is SGDLS, CDR2 YYNGEE.

In this sample, this clone turned up once. The chain employs TRBV6-4 and TRBJ2-2; D is uncertain. Trimming left V 5 bases short and J 3 bases short, with 7 bases between. CDR3 length: 13 residues. Germline V gives CDR1 MRHNA, CDR2 SNTAGT. The CDR3 coding sequence is TGTGCCAGCAGTCCGCTAGACACCGGGGAGCTGTTTTTT. Translation gives CASSPLDTGELFF.

This sequence joins TRBV1 and TRBJ1-4; the table gives TRBD1 as D, unverified against the DNA. TRBV1 is termed a pseudogene. This CDR3 has 13 residues. For the CDR3, the DNA is TGCACCAGCAGTAGGACAGGGAATGAAAAACTGTTTTTT. It yields the protein CTSSRTGNEKLFF.

The chain has TRBV5-8 and TRBJ1-6; possible D gene TRBD1, 5 bases. Germline V gene data show CDR1 as SGHTS and CDR2 as YDEGEE. V shed 4 bases and J shed 7 bases, with 12 bases lying between them. The CDR3 covers 14 residues. CDR3 in DNA: TGTGCCAGCAGCCCTACGGACATAAATTCACCCCTCCACTTT. This codes for CASSPTDINSPLHF.

The chain joins TRBV11-2 to TRBJ2-7, with a weak D call TRBD1 (6 bases). With 1 base removed from V and 0 bases from J, the gap between germline ends came to 10 bases. CDR1 and CDR2 from the germline V gene are SGHAT and FQNNGV. The CDR3 contains 15 residues. CDR3 protein: CASSLVTGISYEQYF. For the CDR3, the DNA is TGTGCCAGCAGCTTAGTTACAGGGATCTCCTACGAGCAGTACTTC.

The CDR3 DNA sequence: TGTGCCAGCAGCCCCCCGACAGGGGCGGGCTACACCTTC. Amino acid sequence: CASSPPTGAGYTF. The chain combines TRBV4-2 with TRBJ1-2, with TRBD1 identical over 8 bases. In germline, CDR1 is LGHNA, CDR2 YNFKEQ. Trimming at V came to 4 bases and at J to 8 bases, leaving 6 bases not matched to a gene. The CDR3 runs 13 residues.

This chain connects TRBV7-9 to TRBJ1-1; weak D call: TRBD1 (5 bases). The germline V gene has CDR1 SEHNR and CDR2 FQNEAQ (reference sequence). The CDR3 sequence is 16 residues long. V was clipped by 3 bases and J by 1 base, with 15 bases between them. The CDR3 reads CASSFLYRQGNTEAFF. DNA of the CDR3: TGTGCCAGCAGCTTTCTATACCGTCAGGGGAACACTGAAGCTTTCTTT.

V gene TRBV30 combines with J gene TRBJ1-5, with D perhaps matching TRBD1 (6 bases). Per germline, CDR1 GTSNPN and CDR2 SVGIG (reference sequence). This CDR3 has 13 amino acids. Trimming cost V 5 bases and J 2 bases, with 10 bases left between them. The CDR3: CAWQGKGNQPQHF. The DNA for the CDR3 is TGTGCCTGGCAGGGGAAAGGCAATCAGCCCCAGCATTTT.

This chain uses TRBV13 with TRBJ2-5; the match to TRBD2 covers 7 bases. This CDR3 region has 12 residues. With 8 bases clipped from V and 3 bases from J, the junction kept 3 bases outside the gene matches. The germline CDR1 and CDR2 sequences are PRHDT and FYEKMQ (reference sequence). The CDR3 loop reads CASGRGEETQYF. The CDR3 DNA is TGTGCCAGCGGTCGGGGGGAAGAGACCCAGTACTTC.